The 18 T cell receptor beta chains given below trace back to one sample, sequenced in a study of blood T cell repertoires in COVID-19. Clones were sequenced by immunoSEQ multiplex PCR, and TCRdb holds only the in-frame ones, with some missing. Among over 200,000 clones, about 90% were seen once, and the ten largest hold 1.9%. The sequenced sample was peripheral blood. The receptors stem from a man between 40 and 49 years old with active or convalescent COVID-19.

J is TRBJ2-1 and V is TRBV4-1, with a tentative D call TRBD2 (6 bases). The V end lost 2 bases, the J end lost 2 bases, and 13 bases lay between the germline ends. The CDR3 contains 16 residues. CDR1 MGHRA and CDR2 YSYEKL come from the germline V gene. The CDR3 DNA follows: TGCGCCAGCAGCCAATTCATAGCGGCCCCCTACAATGAGCAGTTCTTC. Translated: CASSQFIAAPYNEQFF.

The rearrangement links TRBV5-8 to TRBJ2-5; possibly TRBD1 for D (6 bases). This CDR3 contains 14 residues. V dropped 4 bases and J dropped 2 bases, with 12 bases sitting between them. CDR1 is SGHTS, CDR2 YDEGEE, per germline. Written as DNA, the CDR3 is TGTGCCAGCAGCCAGGGACAACTTCAAGAGACCCAGTACTTC. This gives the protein CASSQGQLQETQYF.

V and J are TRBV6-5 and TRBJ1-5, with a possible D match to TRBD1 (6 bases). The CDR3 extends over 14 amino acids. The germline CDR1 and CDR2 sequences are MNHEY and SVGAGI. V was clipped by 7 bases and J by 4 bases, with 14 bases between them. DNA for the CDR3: TGTGCCAGCACCGGGACACCCACAAATCAGCCCCAGCATTTT. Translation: CASTGTPTNQPQHF.

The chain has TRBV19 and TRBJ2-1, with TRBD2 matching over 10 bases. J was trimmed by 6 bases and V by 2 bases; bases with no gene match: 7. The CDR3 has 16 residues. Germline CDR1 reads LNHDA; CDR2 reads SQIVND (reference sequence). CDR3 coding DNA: TGTGCCAGTAGTATACGAATAGCGGGAGGTGGCAATGAGCAGTTCTTC. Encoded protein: CASSIRIAGGGNEQFF.

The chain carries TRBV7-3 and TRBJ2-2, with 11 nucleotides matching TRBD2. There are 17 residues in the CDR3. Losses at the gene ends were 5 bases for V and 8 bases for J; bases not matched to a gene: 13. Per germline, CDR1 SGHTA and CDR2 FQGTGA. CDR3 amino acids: CASSTPSGGPPAGELFF. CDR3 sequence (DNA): TGTGCCAGCAGCACCCCTAGCGGGGGGCCACCTGCAGGGGAGCTGTTTTTT.

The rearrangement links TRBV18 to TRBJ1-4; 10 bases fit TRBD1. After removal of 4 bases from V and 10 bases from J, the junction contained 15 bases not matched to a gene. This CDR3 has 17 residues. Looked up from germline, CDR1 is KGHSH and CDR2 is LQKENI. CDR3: CASSHPRDRGPPGKLFF. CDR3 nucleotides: TGTGCCAGCTCACACCCGAGGGACAGGGGCCCGCCGGGAAAACTGTTTTTT.

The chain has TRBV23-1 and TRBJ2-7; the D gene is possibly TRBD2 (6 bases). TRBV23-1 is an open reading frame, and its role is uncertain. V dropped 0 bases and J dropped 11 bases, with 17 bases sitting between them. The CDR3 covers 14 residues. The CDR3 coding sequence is TGCGCCAGCAGTCAATCACGGGGGACCCACCTGGAGTACTTC. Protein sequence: CASSQSRGTHLEYF.

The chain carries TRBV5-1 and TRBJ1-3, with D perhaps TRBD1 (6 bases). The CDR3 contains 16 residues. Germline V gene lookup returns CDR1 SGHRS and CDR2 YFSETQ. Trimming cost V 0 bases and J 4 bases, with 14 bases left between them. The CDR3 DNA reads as TGCGCCAGCAGCTTGGTTACAGGGCCGCGAGGAAACACCATATATTTT. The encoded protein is CASSLVTGPRGNTIYF.

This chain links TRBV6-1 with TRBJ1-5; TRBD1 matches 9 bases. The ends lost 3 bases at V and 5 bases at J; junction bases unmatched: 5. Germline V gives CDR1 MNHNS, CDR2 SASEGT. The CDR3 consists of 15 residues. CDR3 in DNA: TGTGCCAGCAGTGAGGGACAGGGCTACGATCAGCCCCAGCATTTT. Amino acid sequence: CASSEGQGYDQPQHF.

Here the CDR3 reads CAWSVGTGVYEQYF. The CDR3 DNA reads TGTGCCTGGAGTGTTGGGACAGGGGTATACGAGCAGTACTTC. The chain combines TRBV30 with TRBJ2-7, with TRBD1 matching 10 bases. V lost 0 bases and J lost 4; bases outside the gene matches: 3. This CDR3 contains 14 residues. Germline V lookup: CDR1 GTSNPN, CDR2 SVGIG (reference sequence).

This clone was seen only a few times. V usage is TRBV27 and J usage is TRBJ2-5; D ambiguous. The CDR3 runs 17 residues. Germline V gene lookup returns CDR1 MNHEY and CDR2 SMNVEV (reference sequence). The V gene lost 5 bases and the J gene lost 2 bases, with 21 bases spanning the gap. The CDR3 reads CASSPLLLAESQETQYF. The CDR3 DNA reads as TGTGCCAGCAGTCCCCTCCTTTTAGCTGAGTCTCAAGAGACCCAGTACTTC.

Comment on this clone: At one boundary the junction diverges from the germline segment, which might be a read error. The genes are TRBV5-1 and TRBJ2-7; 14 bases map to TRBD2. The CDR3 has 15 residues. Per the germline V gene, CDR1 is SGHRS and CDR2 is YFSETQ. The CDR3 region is CASSTGTSGSSGIAF. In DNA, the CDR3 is TGCGCCAGCAGCACCGGGACTAGCGGGAGTTCGGGGATTGCCTTC.

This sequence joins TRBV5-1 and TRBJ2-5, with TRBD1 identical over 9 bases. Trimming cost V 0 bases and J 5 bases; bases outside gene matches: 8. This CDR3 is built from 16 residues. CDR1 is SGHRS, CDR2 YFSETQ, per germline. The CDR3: CASSLVMDRGRETQYF. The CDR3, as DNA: TGCGCCAGCAGCTTGGTTATGGACAGGGGACGTGAGACCCAGTACTTC. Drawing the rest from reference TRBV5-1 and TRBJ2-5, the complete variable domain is KAGVTQTPRYLIKTRGQQVTLSCSPISGHRSVSWYQQTPGQGLQFLFEYFSETQRNKGNFPGRFSGRQFSNSRSEMNVSTLELGDSALYLCASSLVMDRGRETQYFGPGTRLLVL.

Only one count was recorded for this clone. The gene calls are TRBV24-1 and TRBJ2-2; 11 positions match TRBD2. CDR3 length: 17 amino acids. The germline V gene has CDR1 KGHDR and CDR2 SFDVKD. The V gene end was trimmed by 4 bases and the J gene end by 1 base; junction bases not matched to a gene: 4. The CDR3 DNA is TGTGCCACCAGTGACCCCGGGACTAGCGGGAACACCGGGGAGCTGTTTTTT. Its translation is CATSDPGTSGNTGELFF.

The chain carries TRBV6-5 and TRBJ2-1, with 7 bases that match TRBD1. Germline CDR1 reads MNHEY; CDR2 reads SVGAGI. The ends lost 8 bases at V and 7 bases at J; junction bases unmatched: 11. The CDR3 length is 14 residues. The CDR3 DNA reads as TGTGCCAGCTGGGGCAGGGGGTTAGAGAATGAGCAGTTCTTC. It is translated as CASWGRGLENEQFF.

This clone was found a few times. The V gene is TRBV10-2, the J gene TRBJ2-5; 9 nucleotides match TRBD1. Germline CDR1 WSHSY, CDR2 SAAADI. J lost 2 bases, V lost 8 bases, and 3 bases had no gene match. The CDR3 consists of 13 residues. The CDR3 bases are TGCGCCAGCGGACAGGGGACTCAAGAGACCCAGTACTTC. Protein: CASGQGTQETQYF.

DNA of the CDR3: TGTGCTAGTGGTTCGGGACTAGCGGGAACTGGGGCCAACGTCCTGACTTTC. Translation gives CASGSGLAGTGANVLTF. The rearrangement uses TRBV12-5 and TRBJ2-6; 13 nucleotides align to TRBD2. J was trimmed by 2 bases and V by 4 bases; bases with no gene match: 2. Germline lookup yields CDR1 LGHNT and CDR2 FRNRAP. This CDR3 comprises 17 residues.

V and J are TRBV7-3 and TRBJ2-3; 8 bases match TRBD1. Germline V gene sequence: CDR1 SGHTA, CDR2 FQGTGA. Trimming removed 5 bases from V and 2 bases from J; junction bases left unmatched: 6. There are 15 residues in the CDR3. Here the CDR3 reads CASSRWTGTTDTQYF. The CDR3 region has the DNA TGTGCCAGCAGCCGCTGGACAGGGACCACAGATACGCAGTATTTT.